The clone carrying this T cell receptor beta chain was observed many times. Its cognate antigen is unknown. The V end lost 1 base, the J end lost 7 bases, and 13 bases lay between the germline ends. This CDR3 comprises 14 residues. Germline V gene sequence: CDR1 SGHDN, CDR2 FVKESK. These data belong to a study of CD8 T cells in ankylosing spondylitis. Points from the study as a whole: A CD8+ phenotype characterized the disease-linked clones, which were relatively rare in peripheral blood. A motif of 8 or 9 highly homologous TCR beta variants was seen as apparently characteristic of ankylosing spondylitis blood.

TCRdb itself ran the 5' RACE reads through MiXCR, one entry per CDR3 protein. Among tens of thousands of distinct CDR3 sequences listed, about 5% were seen once. V and J are TRBV14 and TRBJ2-5, with D possibly being TRBD1 or TRBD2 (6 bases each). Source material: blood, either unsorted or a sorted T cell fraction (not recorded which). The source is a male donor with ankylosing spondylitis or in good health (not recorded which). CDR3 in amino acids: CASSQGGAPGTQYF. DNA for the CDR3: TGTGCCAGCAGCCAAGGGGGGGCCCCCGGGACCCAGTACTTC.